These 7 T cell receptor beta chains were sequenced from one sample in a study of blood T cell repertoires in COVID-19. Data came from immunoSEQ multiplex PCR; TCRdb stores just in-frame clones and leaves some out. The table has approximately 270,000 clones, roughly 87% seen once. The sequencing input was peripheral blood. These receptors originate from a man between 18 and 29 years old with active or convalescent COVID-19.

This chain uses TRBV4-3 with TRBJ2-7; 10 bases map to TRBD2. V dropped 0 bases and J dropped 6; count of bases not matched to a gene: 5. This CDR3 comprises 15 residues. In germline, CDR1 is LGHNA, CDR2 YSLEER. The CDR3 is CASSQDLAGASEQYF. The DNA for the CDR3 is TGCGCCAGCAGCCAAGATCTAGCGGGAGCGAGCGAGCAGTACTTC.

The chain couples TRBV19 to TRBJ1-5, with 7 bases lining up with TRBD1. After removal of 6 bases from V and 6 bases from J, the junction contained 5 bases not matched to a gene. The CDR3 is 13 residues long. Germline loops: CDR1 LNHDA, CDR2 SQIVND (reference sequence). In DNA form, the CDR3 reads TGTGCCAGTAGACAGACAGGGACTCAGCCCCAGCATTTT. Protein sequence: CASRQTGTQPQHF.

J is TRBJ2-1 and V is TRBV5-1; 8 nucleotides align to TRBD2. J was trimmed by 10 bases and V by 4 bases; bases with no gene match: 13. Per germline, CDR1 SGHRS and CDR2 YFSETQ. The length of the CDR3 is 15 residues. The CDR3 here is CASSRQGAGAQEQFF. The CDR3 DNA reads as TGCGCCAGCAGCCGGCAGGGAGCGGGAGCTCAAGAGCAGTTCTTC.

This chain joins TRBV10-2 and TRBJ1-5; D remains unclear. The CDR3 sequence is 16 residues long. The germline V and J ends were trimmed by 2 bases and 2 bases, with 13 bases remaining between them. The germline V gene encodes CDR1 WSHSY and CDR2 SAAADI. The CDR3 DNA is TGCGCCAGCAGTGAGGGTGCGGGTGTTGGCAATCAGCCCCAGCATTTT. As protein: CASSEGAGVGNQPQHF.

The chain couples TRBV6-6 to TRBJ1-2, with TRBD1 matching over 8 bases. J was trimmed by 2 bases and V by 2 bases; bases with no gene match: 4. This CDR3 comprises 15 residues. The V gene's germline CDR1 is MNHNY and CDR2 SVGAGI (reference sequence). The CDR3 DNA sequence: TGTGCCAGCAGTTACACCGGACAGGGCAACTATGGCTACACCTTC. This gives the protein CASSYTGQGNYGYTF.

V and J are TRBV5-4 and TRBJ1-2; TRBD1 agrees at 9 bases. Germline V lookup: CDR1 SGHNT, CDR2 YYREEE (reference sequence). This CDR3 is 13 amino acids long. The V and J ends lost 4 bases and 7 bases, in that order; junction bases with no gene match: 5. In DNA, the CDR3 is TGTGCCAGCAGCCTACAGGGGGCGTTTGGCTACACCTTC. The encoded protein is CASSLQGAFGYTF.

V and J are TRBV7-2 and TRBJ1-1; no definite D call. V lost 5 bases and J 5 bases, leaving 12 bases between the germline ends. This CDR3 is built from 13 residues. Germline V gives CDR1 SGHTA, CDR2 FQGNSA. The CDR3 region is CASSPARKTEAFF. CDR3 in DNA: TGTGCCAGCAGCCCTGCGAGAAAAACTGAAGCTTTCTTT.